This entry features one T cell receptor (beta chain) sequence. This entry belongs to a study of blood T cell repertoires in COVID-19. Per the germline V gene, CDR1 is SGHTA and CDR2 is FQGTGA. The CDR3 sequence is 18 residues long. J was trimmed by 6 bases and V by 5 bases; bases with no gene match: 17. The repertoire was sequenced with immunoSEQ multiplex PCR; TCRdb's copy has only in-frame clones and lacks some. The table includes 200,000 to 300,000 clones, around 86% detected once. The sequenced sample was peripheral blood. The gene calls are TRBV7-3 and TRBJ2-1, with 9 bases aligning to TRBD2. The source of this sequence is a woman aged 60 to 75 with COVID-19, enrolled during active disease. CDR3 DNA: TGTGCCAGCAGCCAAACAACCCTACTAGCGGGCCGATTCAATGAGCAGTTCTTC. As protein: CASSQTTLLAGRFNEQFF.